A selection of T cell receptor beta chains follows, all from one sample in a study of blood T cell repertoires in COVID-19. Sequencing used immunoSEQ multiplex PCR; TCRdb keeps in-frame clones, though not all of them. The sample consists of 81,000 or so clones, around 89% of them appearing once. Source material: peripheral blood. The receptors shown here come from a man between 65 and 85 years old with active or convalescent COVID-19. Both conserved end residues are part of each CDR3. Each record gives: clone size, J gene, V gene, D gene, CDR3 DNA, CDR3 protein. The D gene is left open where the match is weak. Size values are once, few and many counts, or a class for expanded clones, and some rows have none.

. | TRBJ1-2 | TRBV30 | TRBD1 | TGTGCCTGGAGTCCTCCCGGGACAGGGGCTGGGTTCTATGGCTACACCTTC | CAWSPPGTGAGFYGYTF
. | TRBJ1-6 | TRBV3-1/TRBV3-2 | . | TGTGCCAGCAGCCAAGAAGGGGTCTCCTATAATTCACCCCTCCACTTT | CASSQEGVSYNSPLHF
. | TRBJ2-4 | TRBV5-1 | . | TGCGCCAGCAGCTTGGCTTCAGGCGTCAAAAACATTCAGTACTTC | CASSLASGVKNIQYF
few | TRBJ2-3 | TRBV15 | TRBD1 | TGTGCCACCAGCAGAGCGGGGACAGGGCGTTTGGATACGCAGTATTTT | CATSRAGTGRLDTQYF
. | TRBJ2-3 | TRBV11-3 | TRBD1 | TGTGCCAGCAGCCCGAGACAGGGTCCTGGGGATACGCAGTATTTT | CASSPRQGPGDTQYF
once | TRBJ1-4 | TRBV20-1 | . | TGCAGTGCGGGCCAGTATGAAAAACTGTTTTTT | CSAGQYEKLFF
. | TRBJ1-2 | TRBV30 | . | TGTGCCTGGAGGCATACAGGGTCCCATGGCTACACCTTC | CAWRHTGSHGYTF
. | TRBJ1-2 | TRBV11-2 | TRBD1 | TGTGCCAGCAGCCCCCCGGGACAGGGGGCCAGCGGCTACACCTTC | CASSPPGQGASGYTF
few | TRBJ1-5 | TRBV18 | . | TGTGCCAGCTCACCACGGAGCGATAGCAATCAGCCCCAGCATTTT | CASSPRSDSNQPQHF
. | TRBJ1-2 | TRBV29-1 | . | TGCAGCGTTGTAAGGTCCGGAGAAGTCCGTCATGGCTACACCTTC | CSVVRSGEVRHGYTF
. | TRBJ2-2 | TRBV5-6 | TRBD1 | TGTGCCAGCAGCTCCTATAGGACAGGATATTTCGGGGAGCTGTTTTTT | CASSSYRTGYFGELFF
once | TRBJ1-5 | TRBV5-1 | TRBD1 | TGCGCCAGCAGCCAACAGGGGGGCAATCAGCCCCAGCATTTT | CASSQQGGNQPQHF
. | TRBJ2-2 | TRBV10-3 | TRBD1 | TGTGCCATCTTCGACAGGGGGAACACCGGGGAGCTGTTTTTT | CAIFDRGNTGELFF
. | TRBJ1-1 | TRBV9 | TRBD1 | TGTGCCAGCAGCGTAGGGGGTAGGGGGCTCTATACTGAAGCTTTCTTT | CASSVGGRGLYTEAFF
. | TRBJ2-5 | TRBV7-9 | TRBD2 | TGTGCCAGCAGCTCCCCCCCGGGGGGGCCTGAAGAGACCCAGTACTTC | CASSSPPGGPEETQYF
. | TRBJ2-2 | TRBV7-9 | TRBD1 | TGTGCCGGGACAGGGGGGATTGCGGACACCGGGGAGCTGTTTTTT | CAGTGGIADTGELFF
. | TRBJ1-5 | TRBV7-2 | . | TGTGCCAGCAGCCCGCGGACGGGTGGGGGCCAGCCCCAGCATTTT | CASSPRTGGGQPQHF
. | TRBJ1-1 | TRBV5-1 | TRBD1 | TGCGCCAGCAGCTCGTCGACAGGGGGCGCGGTAGTTGAAGCTTTCTTT | CASSSSTGGAVVEAFF
few | TRBJ2-7 | TRBV15 | TRBD2 | TGTGCCACCGGTCGGACGGGGGGCTCCTACGAGCAGTACTTC | CATGRTGGSYEQYF
. | TRBJ2-7 | TRBV5-5 | TRBD1 | TGTGCCAGCAGCTTGTTCTCCGGGACAGGGGTTTACGAGCAGTACTTC | CASSLFSGTGVYEQYF
. | TRBJ1-6 | TRBV4-1 | . | TGCGCCAGCAGCCAAGTCTTCCGGGTCGACAGTTTTAATTCACCCCTCCACTTT | CASSQVFRVDSFNSPLHF
. | TRBJ1-3 | TRBV10-3 | TRBD1 | TGTGCCATCAGTGAGTCCCAGGGGGCGACTTCTGGAAACACCATATATTTT | CAISESQGATSGNTIYF
. | TRBJ1-6 | TRBV28 | . | TGTGCCAGCAGTCCAAACAGGGTTGAGTTCTATAATTCACCCCTCCACTTT | CASSPNRVEFYNSPLHF
. | TRBJ1-6 | TRBV2 | TRBD1 | TGTGCCAGCAGTGATATGGTTGGACAGGGATTGGATCCCCTCCACTTT | CASSDMVGQGLDPLHF
once | TRBJ2-7 | TRBV7-9 | TRBD1 | TGTGCCAGCAGCTCCCGGGACAGGGGTTACGAGCAGTACTTC | CASSSRDRGYEQYF
once | TRBJ2-7 | TRBV5-1 | . | TGCGCCAGCAGCTTGTCCGTGGGAGACTACGAGCAGTACTTC | CASSLSVGDYEQYF
once | TRBJ1-5 | TRBV24-1 | . | TGTGCCACCAGTGATTCCGATGGGGGGAATCAGCCCCAGCATTTT | CATSDSDGGNQPQHF
. | TRBJ1-3 | TRBV18 | . | TGTGCCAGCTCACTGAATCCAGTTTCCTCTGGAAACACCATATATTTT | CASSLNPVSSGNTIYF
. | TRBJ1-1 | TRBV19 | TRBD1 | TGTGCCAGTAGTATAGGGCAGGGGGCTCGCACTGAAGCTTTCTTT | CASSIGQGARTEAFF
. | TRBJ1-5 | TRBV7-6 | TRBD1 | TGTGCCAGCAGCTTAGCGGGACAGGGGATGCAGCCCCAGCATTTT | CASSLAGQGMQPQHF
. | TRBJ2-2 | TRBV18 | TRBD1 | TGTGCCAGCTCACCCGGGACAGGGCGCACCGGGGAGCTGTTTTTT | CASSPGTGRTGELFF
. | TRBJ1-5 | TRBV4-1 | . | TGCGCCAGCAGCCACCACCGACTGTCTCAGCCCCAGCATTTT | CASSHHRLSQPQHF
. | TRBJ2-7 | TRBV7-2 | TRBD1 | TGTGCCAGCAGCCCTATAGGACAGGGTACCTACGAGCAGTACTTC | CASSPIGQGTYEQYF